This entry features one TCR beta chain sequence. This record comes from a study of T cells in Graves' hyperthyroidism and ophthalmopathy. RNA transcripts provided the source from which TCR beta CDR3 regions were amplified. HTBI primers drove first-round RT-PCR of the TCR CDR3. TCRdb re-analysed the multiplex PCR reads in MiXCR, keeping a single row per CDR3 protein. The sample holds fewer than 900,000 distinct CDR3 sequences, roughly 15% seen once. Germline V gene lookup returns CDR1 SQVTM and CDR2 ANQGSEA. This CDR3 has 13 amino acids. Across 18 months, stable Graves' hyperthyroidism was marked by no progression to ophthalmopathy. Each patient was aged 18 to 65 and had newly diagnosed hyperthyroidism of under 2 months' duration. Exclusion followed for patients with uncontrolled infection, other autoimmune disease, pregnancy or lactation. The source of the PBMCs was 9.5 to 10 ml of fresh peripheral blood.

The source of this sequence is a man aged 18 to 30 with Graves' hyperthyroidism. V usage is TRBV29-1 and J usage is TRBJ2-1; TRBD2 agrees at 14 bases. Sequencing was performed on blood. The CDR3 is CRAGTSGSREQFF. The CDR3 DNA follows: TGCAGAGCCGGGACTAGCGGGAGTCGTGAGCAGTTCTTC.